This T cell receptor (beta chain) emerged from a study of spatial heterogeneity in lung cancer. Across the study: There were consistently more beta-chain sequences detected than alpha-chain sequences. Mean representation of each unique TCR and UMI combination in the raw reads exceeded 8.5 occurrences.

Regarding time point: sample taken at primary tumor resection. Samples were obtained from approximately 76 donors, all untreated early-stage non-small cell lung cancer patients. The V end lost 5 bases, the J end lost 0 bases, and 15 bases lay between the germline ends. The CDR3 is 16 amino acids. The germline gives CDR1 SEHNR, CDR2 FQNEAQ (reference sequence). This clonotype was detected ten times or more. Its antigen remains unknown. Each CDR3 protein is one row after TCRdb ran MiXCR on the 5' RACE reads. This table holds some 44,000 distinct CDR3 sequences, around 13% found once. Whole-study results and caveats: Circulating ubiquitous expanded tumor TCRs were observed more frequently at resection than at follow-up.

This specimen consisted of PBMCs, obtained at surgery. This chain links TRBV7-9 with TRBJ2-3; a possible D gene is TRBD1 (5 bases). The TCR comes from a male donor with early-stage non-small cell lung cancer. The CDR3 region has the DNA TGTGCCAGCAGCCGGTTTGGGGCGTCGAGCACAGATACGCAGTATTTT. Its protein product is CASSRFGASSTDTQYF.